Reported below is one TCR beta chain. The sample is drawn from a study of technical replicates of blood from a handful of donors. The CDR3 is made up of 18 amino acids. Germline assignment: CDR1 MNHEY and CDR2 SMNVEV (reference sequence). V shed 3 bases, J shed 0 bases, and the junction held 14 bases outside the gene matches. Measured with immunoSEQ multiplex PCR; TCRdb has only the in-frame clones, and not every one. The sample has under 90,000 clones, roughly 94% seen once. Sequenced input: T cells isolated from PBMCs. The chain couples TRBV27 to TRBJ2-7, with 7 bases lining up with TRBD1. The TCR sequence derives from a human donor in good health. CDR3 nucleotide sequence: TGTGCCAGCAGTTTTAGTAGACAGGGCCTTATTAGCTCCTACGAGCAGTACTTC. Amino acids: CASSFSRQGLISSYEQYF.